The 2 T cell receptor beta chains listed next were all sequenced from one sample in a study of shared clonotypes between healthy human individuals. Here immunoSEQ multiplex PCR was the method, and the copy in TCRdb shows in-frame clones only, minus some. The sample yields 2 million to 2.5 million clones, 90% to 95% seen once. Sequencing used naive CD4+ T cells from PBMCs. The subset was: CD45RA+ positively selected. The receptors were gathered from a man between 18 and 29 years old in good health. Some clones in this sample may be carry-over from other donors' samples.

The rearrangement links TRBV4-1 to TRBJ1-5, with a tentative D call TRBD1 (5 bases). Trimming removed 3 bases from V and 0 bases from J, with 12 bases in between. This CDR3 contains 16 residues. Per the germline V gene, CDR1 is MGHRA and CDR2 is YSYEKL. Here the CDR3 DNA reads TGCGCCAGCAGCCAGAACACAGGTGTTAGCAATCAGCCCCAGCATTTT. Translated: CASSQNTGVSNQPQHF.

The V call is TRBV9, the J call TRBJ2-1; 8 positions agree with TRBD2. The CDR3 is made up of 15 amino acids. Germline CDR1 and CDR2: SGDLS and YYNGEE. Trimming took 4 bases from V and 4 from J; bases not matched to a gene: 7. In DNA form, the CDR3 reads TGTGCCAGCAGCAAACATAGCGGGGATTACAATGAGCAGTTCTTC. Translation gives CASSKHSGDYNEQFF. Supplemented by reference TRBV9 and TRBJ2-1, the full variable domain reads DSGVTQTPKHLITATGQRVTLRCSPRSGDLSVYWYQQSLDQGLQFLIQYYNGEERAKGNILERFSAQQFPDLHSELNLSSLELGDSALYFCASSKHSGDYNEQFFGPGTRLTVL.